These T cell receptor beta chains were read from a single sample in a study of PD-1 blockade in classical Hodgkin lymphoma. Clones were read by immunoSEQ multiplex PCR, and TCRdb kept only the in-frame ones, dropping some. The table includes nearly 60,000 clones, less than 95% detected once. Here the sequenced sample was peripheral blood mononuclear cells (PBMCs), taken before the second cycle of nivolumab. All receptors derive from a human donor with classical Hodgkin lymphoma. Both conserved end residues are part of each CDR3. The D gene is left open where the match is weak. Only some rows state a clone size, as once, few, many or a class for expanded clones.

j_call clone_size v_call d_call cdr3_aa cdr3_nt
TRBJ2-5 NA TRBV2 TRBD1 CASSEGQGMAQYF TGTGCCAGCAGTGAAGGACAGGGGATGGCCCAGTACTTC
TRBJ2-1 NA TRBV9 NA CASSVDQRPYNEQFF TGTGCCAGCAGCGTAGACCAGCGGCCTTACAATGAGCAGTTCTTC
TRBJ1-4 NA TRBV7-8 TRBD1 CASSLVLARGREKLFF TGTGCCAGCAGCTTAGTTCTGGCCAGGGGGAGGGAAAAACTGTTTTTT
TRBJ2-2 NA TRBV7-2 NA CASSSGPGLAYTGELFF TGTGCCAGCAGCTCCGGCCCCGGGCTAGCCTACACCGGGGAGCTGTTTTTT
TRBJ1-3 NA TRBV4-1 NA CASSQDLPGNTIYF TGCGCCAGCAGCCAAGACTTGCCTGGAAACACCATATATTTT
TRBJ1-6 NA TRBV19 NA CASSPNSPLHF TGTGCCAGTAGTCCTAATTCACCCCTCCACTTT
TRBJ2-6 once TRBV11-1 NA CASSSYKGTVSSGANVLTF TGTGCCAGCAGCTCCTATAAAGGGACCGTCAGCTCTGGGGCCAACGTCCTGACTTTC
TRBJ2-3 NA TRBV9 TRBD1 CASSTGQGALSDTQYF TGTGCCAGCAGCACAGGACAGGGGGCTCTTTCGGATACGCAGTATTTT
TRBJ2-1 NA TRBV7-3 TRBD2 CASSPHGLAGGPHLRNEQFF TGTGCCAGCAGCCCCCACGGACTAGCGGGAGGGCCTCACTTAAGGAATGAGCAGTTCTTC
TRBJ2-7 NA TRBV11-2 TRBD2 CASSSGTRHYEQYF TGTGCCAGCAGCTCCGGGACTAGACACTACGAGCAGTACTTC
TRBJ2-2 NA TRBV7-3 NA CASSSTSSSNTGELFF TGTGCCAGCAGCTCCACTAGCTCTTCGAACACCGGGGAGCTGTTTTTT
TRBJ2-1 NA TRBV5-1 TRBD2 CASSSLADYNEQFF TGCGCCAGCAGCTCGCTAGCGGATTACAATGAGCAGTTCTTC
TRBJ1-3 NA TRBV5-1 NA CASSLVGIGNTIYF TGCGCCAGCAGCTTGGTGGGAATTGGAAACACCATATATTTT
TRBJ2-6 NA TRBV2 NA CARDRPGANVLTF TGTGCCAGGGATCGCCCGGGGGCCAACGTCCTGACTTTC
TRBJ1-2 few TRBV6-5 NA CASSYSGGSGYTF TGTGCCAGCAGTTACTCGGGGGGATCGGGCTACACCTTC
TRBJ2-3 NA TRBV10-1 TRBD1 CASSESQGVTDTQYF TGCGCCAGCAGTGAGTCTCAGGGGGTCACAGATACGCAGTATTTT
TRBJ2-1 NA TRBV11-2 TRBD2 CASSLGASGAYNEQFF TGCGCCAGCAGCTTAGGGGCTAGCGGGGCGTACAATGAGCAGTTCTTC
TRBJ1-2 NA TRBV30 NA CAWSAGVAGGYTF TGTGCCTGGAGTGCGGGAGTGGCTGGTGGCTACACCTTC
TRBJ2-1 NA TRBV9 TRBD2 CASSDGLAGAPYNEQFF TGTGCCAGCAGCGACGGACTAGCGGGAGCCCCCTACAATGAGCAGTTCTTC
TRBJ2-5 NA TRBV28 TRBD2 CASSLGTSGSMETQYF TGTGCCAGCAGTTTGGGGACTAGCGGGAGTATGGAGACCCAGTACTTC
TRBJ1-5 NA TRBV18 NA CASSPSPRAGNQPQHF TGTGCCAGCTCACCGTCCCCCAGGGCCGGCAATCAGCCCCAGCATTTT
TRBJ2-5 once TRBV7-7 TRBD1 CASSLGTGDQETQYF TGTGCCAGCAGCTTAGGAACAGGGGACCAAGAGACCCAGTACTTC
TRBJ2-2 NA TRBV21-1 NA CASSNRQRPTGELFF TGTGCCAGCAGCAACCGGCAGAGGCCCACCGGGGAGCTGTTTTTT
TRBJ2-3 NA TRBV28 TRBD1 CASSGQGYNKVDTQYF TGTGCCAGCAGCGGACAGGGGTACAACAAGGTAGATACGCAGTATTTT
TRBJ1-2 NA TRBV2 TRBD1 CASSGTGYGYTF TGTGCCAGCAGTGGGACAGGGTACGGCTACACCTTC